These 9 T cell receptor beta chains originate from one sample sequenced in a study of T cell responses to AZD1222 COVID-19 vaccine. Some clones are missing from TCRdb's copy, which holds only in-frame ones; the method was immunoSEQ multiplex PCR. The sample has 97,000 or so clones, 86% seen once. Material: peripheral blood, obtained on day 0 of AZD1222 vaccination. The receptors were sampled from an adult in good health.

This sequence joins TRBV12-3 or TRBV12-4 and TRBJ2-1; a possible D gene is TRBD2 (6 bases). V shed 4 bases and J shed 10 bases, with 14 bases lying between them. The CDR3 extends over 13 amino acids. CDR3 loop: CASSWRGPGEQFF. The CDR3 DNA reads TGTGCCAGCAGTTGGCGGGGTCCGGGGGAGCAGTTCTTC.

This clone was observed a few times. CDR3: CASSLTGRRETQYF. The CDR3 DNA is TGTGCCAGCAGCTTGACAGGGAGGCGAGAGACCCAGTACTTC. The chain combines TRBV5-4 with TRBJ2-5, with D perhaps matching TRBD1 or TRBD2 (6 bases each). From germline, CDR1 is SGHNT and CDR2 YYREEE (reference sequence). Trimming shortened V by 1 base and J by 4 bases, and 11 bases separated the two germline ends. CDR3 length: 14 residues.

The V call is TRBV6-5, the J call TRBJ1-2, with a tentative D call TRBD1 (6 bases). The CDR3 is made up of 14 amino acids. Germline assignment: CDR1 MNHEY and CDR2 SVGAGI. Trimming cost V 8 bases and J 0 bases, with 13 bases left between them. CDR3 sequence reads: CASRRGYANYGYTF. In DNA, the CDR3 is TGTGCCAGCCGCAGGGGTTACGCTAACTATGGCTACACCTTC.

The chain carries TRBV6-5 and TRBJ1-1; no clear D. The germline V gene has CDR1 MNHEY and CDR2 SVGAGI. V shed 3 bases and J shed 6 bases, with 11 bases lying between them. CDR3 length: 13 amino acids. The CDR3 DNA is TGTGCCAGCAGTTATAGGCAGGTCGCTGAAGCTTTCTTT. Protein sequence: CASSYRQVAEAFF.

This sequence joins TRBV6-2 or TRBV6-3 and TRBJ2-7; possible D gene TRBD2, 5 bases. Germline CDR1 is MNHEY and CDR2 is SVGEGT. Deletions cut 5 bases from V and 2 bases from J, with 10 bases between. The length of the CDR3 is 13 residues. This chain's CDR3 is CASSPDYTYEQYF. The CDR3 nucleotides are TGTGCCAGCAGTCCCGACTACACCTACGAGCAGTACTTC.

CDR3 sequence: CASSFDRLYEQYF. In DNA form, the CDR3 reads TGTGCCAGCAGTTTTGACAGGCTCTACGAGCAGTACTTC. The J gene is TRBJ2-7, the V gene TRBV6-2 or TRBV6-3; perhaps TRBD1 as D (6 bases). The CDR3 is made up of 13 amino acids. In germline, CDR1 is MNHEY, CDR2 SVGEGT. V was shortened by 4 bases and J by 3 bases, with 10 bases between the two germline ends.

This chain links TRBV28 with TRBJ2-6; maybe TRBD2 (6 bases). Germline V CDR1 and CDR2: MDHEN, SYDVKM. The V gene lost 6 bases and the J gene lost 0 bases, with 18 bases spanning the gap. CDR3 length equals 18 residues. The CDR3 loop reads CASRVTGEITSGANVLTF. For the CDR3, the DNA is TGTGCCAGCAGGGTGACGGGGGAAATAACCTCTGGGGCCAACGTCCTGACTTTC.

A single count supports this clone. The chain carries TRBV4-3 and TRBJ1-2; D gene unclear. The V gene lost 5 bases and the J gene lost 4 bases, with 14 bases spanning the gap. The CDR3 is 14 residues long. CDR1 and CDR2 (germline): LGHNA, YSLEER. The CDR3 sequence is CASSSRVGPYGYTF. CDR3 DNA: TGCGCCAGCAGCTCCCGTGTCGGACCCTATGGCTACACCTTC.

The V gene is TRBV28, the J gene TRBJ1-2; D is unclear. Trimming shortened V by 6 bases and J by 3 bases, and 14 bases separated the two germline ends. Germline loops: CDR1 MDHEN, CDR2 SYDVKM. The CDR3 sequence is 14 residues long. In DNA form, the CDR3 reads TGTGCCAGCAGCCCGACGGCACCTTACTATGGCTACACCTTC. This gives the protein CASSPTAPYYGYTF.